Detailed here is one T cell receptor (beta chain). Its antigen remains unidentified. The source of the sample is a study of OX40 agonist ivuxolimab in advanced cancers. Whole-study results and caveats: Researchers did not determine the expanded peripheral T cells' antigen specificity.

The CDR3 covers 13 residues. Trimming removed 1 base from V and 1 base from J, with 4 bases in between. Germline-derived CDR1 and CDR2 are SGHVS and FNYEAQ. Generated by immunoSEQ multiplex PCR, the TCRdb table keeps only in-frame clones and is missing some. Of under 90,000 clones listed, nearly 90% are singletons. J is TRBJ1-1 and V is TRBV7-6; no clear D. The sample consisted of CD4+ or CD8+ T cells sorted from blood, taken in a trial of the OX40 agonist ivuxolimab. This receptor was identified in an adult with an advanced solid tumor such as melanoma, head and neck, liver or kidney cancer. The CDR3 here is CASSLGENTEAFF. The CDR3 DNA reads as TGTGCCAGCAGCTTAGGAGAGAACACTGAAGCTTTCTTT.